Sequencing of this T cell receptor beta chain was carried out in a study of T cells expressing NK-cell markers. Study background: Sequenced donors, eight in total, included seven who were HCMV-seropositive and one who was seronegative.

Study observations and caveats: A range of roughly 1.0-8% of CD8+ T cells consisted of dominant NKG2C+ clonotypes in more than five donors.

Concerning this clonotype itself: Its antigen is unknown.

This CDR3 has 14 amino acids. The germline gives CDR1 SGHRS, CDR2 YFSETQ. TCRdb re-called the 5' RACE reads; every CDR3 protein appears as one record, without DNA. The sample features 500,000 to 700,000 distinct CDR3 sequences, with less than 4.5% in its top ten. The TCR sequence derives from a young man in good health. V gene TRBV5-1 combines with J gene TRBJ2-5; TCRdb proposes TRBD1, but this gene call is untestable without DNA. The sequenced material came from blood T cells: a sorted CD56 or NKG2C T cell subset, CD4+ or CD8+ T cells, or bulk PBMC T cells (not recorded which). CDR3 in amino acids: CASTPSDRVETQYF.